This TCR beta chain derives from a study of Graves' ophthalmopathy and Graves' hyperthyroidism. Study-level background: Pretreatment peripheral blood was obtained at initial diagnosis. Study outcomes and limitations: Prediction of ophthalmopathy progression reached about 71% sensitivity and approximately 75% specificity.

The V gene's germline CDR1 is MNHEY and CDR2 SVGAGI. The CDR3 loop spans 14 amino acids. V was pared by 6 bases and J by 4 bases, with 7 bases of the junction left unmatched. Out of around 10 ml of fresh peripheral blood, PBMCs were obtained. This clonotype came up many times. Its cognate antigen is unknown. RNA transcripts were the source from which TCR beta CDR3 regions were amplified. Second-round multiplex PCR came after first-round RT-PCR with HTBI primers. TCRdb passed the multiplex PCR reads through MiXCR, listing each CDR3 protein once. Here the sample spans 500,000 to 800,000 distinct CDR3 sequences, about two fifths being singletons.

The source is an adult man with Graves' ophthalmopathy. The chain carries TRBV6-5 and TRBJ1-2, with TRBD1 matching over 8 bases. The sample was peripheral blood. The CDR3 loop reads CASRAGGWAYGYTF. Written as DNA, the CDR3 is TGTGCCAGCAGGGCAGGGGGCTGGGCCTATGGCTACACCTTC.